The next 21 T cell receptor beta chains were all read from a single sample in a study of post-analysis software for immune sequencing data. Points from the study as a whole: Included in a set of five TRBV segments more frequent in patients than controls were TRBV5-6, TRBV5-1 and TRBV20-1.

Each TCR beta cDNA library carried unique molecular identifiers. TCRdb analysed the PCR reads with MiXCR anew, one entry per CDR3 protein. This table has hundreds of thousands of distinct CDR3 sequences, 44% appearing once. The antigens of these receptors remain unknown. Sequences were obtained from blood. The receptor set was obtained from a girl aged 10 to 17 with multiple sclerosis.

The V gene is TRBV20-1, the J gene TRBJ2-7; D remains unclear. The CDR3 covers 13 residues. The germline V gene encodes CDR1 DFQATT and CDR2 SNEGSKA (reference sequence). Between the trimmed V and J ends, which lost 1 base and 3 bases, there was a span of 10 bases. For the CDR3, the DNA is TGCAGTGCTAGAGCCAGACCTGACTACGAGCAGTACTTC. It yields the protein CSARARPDYEQYF.

CDR3 nucleotides: TGCGCCAGCAGCCAAGTGGACAGGGTGGGGCAGTTCTTC. This gives the protein CASSQVDRVGQFF. J is TRBJ2-1 and V is TRBV4-1, with 8 positions matching TRBD1. V lost 1 base to trimming and J lost 12 bases; unmatched junction nucleotides: 5. The CDR3 is 13 amino acids. CDR1 is MGHRA, CDR2 YSYEKL, per germline.

This clonotype was seen more than once but under ten times. The V gene is TRBV12-3 or TRBV12-4, the J gene TRBJ2-5; the match to TRBD2 covers 14 bases. V gave up 5 bases and J gave up 3 bases; unmatched junction bases: 11. This CDR3 spans 18 amino acids. This CDR3 is CASSGTGGGLAGEETQYF. In DNA, the CDR3 is TGTGCCAGCAGTGGCACAGGGGGGGGACTAGCGGGAGAAGAGACCCAGTACTTC.

This chain links TRBV7-9 with TRBJ1-1; unclear D gene. CDR1 is SEHNR and CDR2 is FQNEAQ in the germline V gene (reference sequence). The ends were cut back, 4 bases at V and 7 bases at J, with 7 bases in the middle. This CDR3 has 11 residues. CDR3 DNA: TGTGCCAGCAGCTCCGGACGTGAAGCTTTCTTT. Protein product: CASSSGREAFF.

The chain joins TRBV29-1 to TRBJ1-2; D ambiguous. The CDR3 sequence is 14 residues long. Trimming removed 3 bases at V and 7 bases at J, with 18 bases between. Germline CDR1 and CDR2: SQVTM and ANQGSEA. CDR3 amino acids: CSVESVLQTVGYTF. The DNA for the CDR3 is TGCAGCGTTGAGTCGGTCCTCCAAACTGTTGGCTACACCTTC.

Concerning this clonotype itself: A junction boundary mismatches the germline segment, possibly from a read error. The J gene is TRBJ1-2, the V gene TRBV7-9; D is perhaps TRBD1 (6 bases). The CDR3 is 16 residues long. Germline CDR1 SEHNR, CDR2 FQNEAQ (reference sequence). This CDR3 reads CVSSLGRDTAAYGYTF. The CDR3 bases are TGTGTCAGCAGCTTGGGTCGGGACACCGCTGCCTATGGCTACACCTTC.

This rearrangement joins TRBV2 to TRBJ2-7; 11 nucleotides line up with TRBD2. CDR1 and CDR2 (germline): SNHLY, FYNNEI. This CDR3 contains 13 residues. V lost 6 bases to trimming and J lost 2 bases; unmatched junction nucleotides: 0. The CDR3: CASRLAGAYEQYF. CDR3 bases: TGTGCCAGCAGACTAGCGGGAGCCTACGAGCAGTACTTC.

The rearrangement joins TRBV7-2 to TRBJ2-7; 7 bases fit TRBD2. Germline CDR1 SGHTA, CDR2 FQGNSA. This CDR3 region has 14 residues. The V and J ends lost 5 bases and 0 bases, in that order; junction bases with no gene match: 4. The CDR3 DNA sequence: TGTGCCAGCAGCATTAGCGGGTCCTCCTACGAGCAGTACTTC. Translated: CASSISGSSYEQYF.

The chain combines TRBV5-5 with TRBJ2-7; perhaps TRBD1 as D (5 bases). Trimming took 4 bases from V and 2 from J, leaving 16 bases between them. The CDR3 is 15 amino acids. CDR1 is SGHKS, CDR2 YYEKEE, per germline (reference sequence). The CDR3 loop is CASSHPRPGTYEQYF. DNA of the CDR3: TGTGCCAGCAGCCACCCTCGGCCAGGGACCTACGAGCAGTACTTC.

The sample holds a few counts of this clonotype. The rearrangement links TRBV12-3 or TRBV12-4 to TRBJ2-1; D call uncertain. This CDR3 has 15 amino acids. Trimming left V 5 bases short and J 5 bases short, with 16 bases between. Here the CDR3 reads CASSRSEPSNNEQFF. For the CDR3, the DNA is TGTGCCAGCAGTCGCTCGGAGCCCAGCAACAATGAGCAGTTCTTC.

V usage is TRBV20-1 and J usage is TRBJ2-7; D tentatively reads TRBD1 or TRBD2 (6 bases each). Trimming took 0 bases from V and 5 from J, leaving 17 bases between them. The germline V gene has CDR1 DFQATT and CDR2 SNEGSKA (reference sequence). CDR3 length equals 15 residues. CDR3 coding DNA: TGCAGTGCTAGAGATGGGGGGCAAGGGGTTAACGAGCAGTACTTC. Translating it yields CSARDGGQGVNEQYF.

V is TRBV20-1 and J is TRBJ1-4, with 8 nucleotides matching TRBD1. V shed 7 bases and J 8 bases; nucleotides not matched to a gene: 6. The CDR3 is 12 residues long. CDR1 and CDR2 (germline): DFQATT, SNEGSKA (reference sequence). In DNA form, the CDR3 reads TGCAGTGGCCGGACAGGGTACGAAAAACTGTTTTTT. Protein: CSGRTGYEKLFF.

J is TRBJ2-3 and V is TRBV7-9, with D hard to call. V was cut by 1 base and J by 3 bases, with 11 bases left in between. The CDR3 spans 15 residues. Germline CDR1 and CDR2: SEHNR and FQNEAQ (reference sequence). The CDR3 DNA follows: TGTGCCAGCAGCTTAGGCGATGGACGAACAGATACGCAGTATTTT. Translation: CASSLGDGRTDTQYF.

The chain has TRBV5-1 and TRBJ2-6; a possible D gene is TRBD2 (6 bases). V lost 0 bases to trimming and J lost 6 bases, with 7 bases between them. The CDR3 spans 14 residues. CDR1 and CDR2 from the germline V gene are SGHRS and YFSETQ. The CDR3: CASSLGGEANVLTF. The CDR3 DNA reads TGCGCCAGCAGCTTGGGCGGGGAGGCCAACGTCCTGACTTTC. Drawing the rest from reference TRBV5-1 and TRBJ2-6, the complete variable domain is KAGVTQTPRYLIKTRGQQVTLSCSPISGHRSVSWYQQTPGQGLQFLFEYFSETQRNKGNFPGRFSGRQFSNSRSEMNVSTLELGDSALYLCASSLGGEANVLTFGAGSRLTVL.

This clonotype was seen only a few times. The V call is TRBV5-1, the J call TRBJ2-4; TRBD2 might be the D (5 bases). The CDR3 totals 14 residues. Germline V CDR1 and CDR2: SGHRS, YFSETQ. The V and J ends lost 0 bases and 4 bases respectively, with 8 bases between them. This CDR3 is CASSLGTVKNIQYF. The CDR3 DNA is TGCGCCAGCAGCTTGGGGACTGTTAAAAACATTCAGTACTTC.

The gene calls are TRBV10-1 and TRBJ2-1, with D perhaps TRBD2 (6 bases). From germline, CDR1 is WNHNN and CDR2 SYGVQD (reference sequence). V was shortened by 4 bases and J by 4 bases, with 11 bases between the two germline ends. CDR3 size: 14 residues. This chain's CDR3 is CASSVTRFYNEQFF. CDR3 coding DNA: TGCGCCAGCAGTGTGACTAGGTTTTACAATGAGCAGTTCTTC.

J is TRBJ1-5 and V is TRBV5-1; D not certain. Per germline, CDR1 SGHRS and CDR2 YFSETQ. V shed 4 bases and J shed 0 bases, with 8 bases lying between them. The CDR3 consists of 14 residues. The CDR3 loop reads CASSPWGSNQPQHF. DNA for the CDR3: TGCGCCAGCAGCCCGTGGGGTAGCAATCAGCCCCAGCATTTT.

CDR3: CASSHGTGAPNTEAFF. The CDR3 nucleotides are TGTGCCAGCAGTCACGGGACAGGGGCCCCGAACACTGAAGCTTTCTTT. The chain joins TRBV6-6 to TRBJ1-1, with 10 positions matching TRBD1. The V gene's germline CDR1 is MNHNY and CDR2 SVGAGI (reference sequence). V lost 5 bases, J lost 1 base, and 7 bases stayed unmatched. The CDR3 length is 16 residues.

The sample holds a few counts of this clonotype. The rearrangement links TRBV6-5 to TRBJ2-7, with 8 bases fitting TRBD1. Germline trimming cut 2 bases from V and 4 bases from J; bases unmatched to any gene: 7. The CDR3 has 15 amino acids. CDR1 is MNHEY and CDR2 is SVGAGI in the germline V gene. The CDR3 bases are TGTGCCAGCAGTTACGCTCAGGGGGCGAATTACGAGCAGTACTTC. Encoded protein: CASSYAQGANYEQYF.

This clonotype was picked up a small number of times. The V gene is TRBV27, the J gene TRBJ2-7, with D possibly matching TRBD2 (5 bases). The V gene's germline CDR1 is MNHEY and CDR2 SMNVEV (reference sequence). CDR3 size: 14 residues. Trimming took 6 bases from V and 3 from J, leaving 15 bases between them. The CDR3 is CASSSLRGYYEQYF. In nucleotides, the CDR3 is TGTGCCAGCAGCTCCCTACGCGGGTACTACGAGCAGTACTTC.

This clonotype was counted a single time. The rearrangement links TRBV6-6 to TRBJ2-7; the match to TRBD2 covers 7 bases. Unmatched junction bases numbered 8, after V lost 6 bases and J lost 3 bases. Germline V gene lookup returns CDR1 MNHNY and CDR2 SVGAGI (reference sequence). This CDR3 is 14 amino acids long. The chain's CDR3 is CASRSGGSGYEQYF. CDR3 DNA: TGTGCCAGCAGATCCGGGGGGTCGGGCTACGAGCAGTACTTC.